The 32 T cell receptor beta chains in this list originate from one sample, sequenced in a study of T cell changes during pregnancy in multiple sclerosis. This table comes from immunoSEQ multiplex PCR, and its TCRdb copy is limited to in-frame clones, with some not included. The sample holds about 88,000 clones, more than 85% seen once. This material consisted of peripheral blood, taken in the first trimester of pregnancy. These receptors were collected from a female donor with multiple sclerosis, enrolled in a pregnancy study.

This chain uses TRBV2 with TRBJ2-1, with 7 nucleotides matching TRBD1. Germline V gene data show CDR1 as SNHLY and CDR2 as FYNNEI. The CDR3 is 14 residues long. V shed 2 bases, J shed 8 bases, and the junction held 6 bases outside the gene matches. CDR3 in DNA: TGTGCCAGCAGTGAATATAGACAGGGATATGAGCAGTTCTTC. It specifies CASSEYRQGYEQFF.

The V call is TRBV7-9, the J call TRBJ2-7, with TRBD2 identical over 9 bases. The germline CDR1 and CDR2 sequences are SEHNR and FQNEAQ (reference sequence). The CDR3 consists of 14 residues. V dropped 3 bases and J dropped 2; count of bases not matched to a gene: 2. The CDR3 sequence is CASSFSGSAYEQYF. In nucleotides, the CDR3 is TGTGCCAGCAGCTTTAGCGGGAGCGCCTACGAGCAGTACTTC.

V and J are TRBV6-1 and TRBJ2-7; 12 nucleotides match TRBD2. Trimming removed 4 bases from V and 1 base from J; junction bases left unmatched: 11. Germline V gene lookup returns CDR1 MNHNS and CDR2 SASEGT. The CDR3 spans 18 residues. The CDR3 spells CASSVRVSTSGSSYEQYF. CDR3 bases: TGTGCCAGCAGTGTTAGGGTATCGACTAGCGGGAGTTCCTACGAGCAGTACTTC.

The chain has TRBV30 and TRBJ1-1, with D uncertain. Germline values: CDR1 GTSNPN, CDR2 SVGIG (reference sequence). This CDR3 is 12 amino acids long. With 2 bases removed from V and 3 bases from J, the gap between germline ends came to 7 bases. CDR3 sequence: CAWSRLHTEAFF. The CDR3 coding sequence is TGTGCCTGGAGTAGACTCCACACTGAAGCTTTCTTT.

The chain employs TRBV9 and TRBJ2-2; perhaps TRBD1 as D (6 bases). This CDR3 is 17 amino acids long. Germline lookup yields CDR1 SGDLS and CDR2 YYNGEE. Trimming pared 3 bases from V and 6 bases from J, leaving 21 bases between. Here the CDR3 reads CASSGEGTGYGAGELFF. As DNA, the CDR3 is TGTGCCAGCAGCGGAGAGGGAACAGGGTACGGTGCCGGGGAGCTGTTTTTT.

The chain combines TRBV12-5 with TRBJ2-7; 13 nucleotides line up with TRBD2. The CDR3 totals 14 residues. After removal of 7 bases from V and 6 bases from J, the junction contained 6 bases not matched to a gene. CDR1 is LGHNT and CDR2 is FRNRAP in the germline V gene. The CDR3 reads CASAKGLAGIEQYF. The CDR3 DNA sequence: TGTGCTAGTGCCAAGGGACTAGCGGGAATCGAGCAGTACTTC.

A remark on this clone: One end of the junction does not line up with germline, which may come from a read error. The chain combines TRBV7-8 with TRBJ1-5; perhaps TRBD1 as D (6 bases). The germline V gene encodes CDR1 SGHVS and CDR2 FQNEAQ. The CDR3 is 15 residues long. The CDR3 DNA reads TGTGCCAGCAGCTTAGGAGGGGGTGGCAAACAGCCCCAGCATTTT. It encodes CASSLGGGGKQPQHF. The complete variable domain, with remaining parts taken from reference TRBV7-8 and TRBJ1-5, reads GAGVSQSPRYKVAKRGQDVALRCDPISGHVSLFWYQQALGQGPEFLTYFQNEAQLDKSGLPSDRFFAERPEGSVSTLKIQRTQQEDSAVYLCASSLGGGGKQPQHFGDGTRLSIL.

V is TRBV6-5 and J is TRBJ2-7; 7 bases agree with TRBD2. CDR1 MNHEY and CDR2 SVGAGI come from the germline V gene. The CDR3 runs to 12 residues. The J segment lost 10 bases and the V segment lost 2 bases, leaving 5 bases of the junction unmatched. In nucleotides, the CDR3 is TGTGCCAGCAGTTACACTGGCGGGAGACAGTACTTC. It codes for CASSYTGGRQYF.

This chain uses TRBV10-2 with TRBJ2-1; D gene uncertain. The V gene's germline CDR1 is WSHSY and CDR2 SAAADI. Trimming took off 8 bases at V and 4 bases at J, with 12 bases between the two ends. This CDR3 comprises 13 residues. Here the CDR3 DNA reads TGCGCCAGCGAAACACCACTATACAATGAGCAGTTCTTC. This sequence encodes CASETPLYNEQFF.

V is TRBV4-3 and J is TRBJ2-3, with TRBD1 as a possible D gene (7 bases). V lost 0 bases and J lost 4, with 14 bases in between. This CDR3 contains 16 residues. Germline V gene lookup returns CDR1 LGHNA and CDR2 YSLEER. The CDR3: CASSQENRGGADTQYF. For the CDR3, the DNA is TGCGCCAGCAGCCAAGAGAACAGGGGAGGCGCAGATACGCAGTATTTT.

The chain joins TRBV27 to TRBJ2-7; 13 bases are a match to TRBD2. Germline V gives CDR1 MNHEY, CDR2 SMNVEV (reference sequence). With 5 bases clipped from V and 0 bases from J, the junction kept 4 bases outside the gene matches. The CDR3 spans 16 residues. CDR3 protein: CASSRTSGRDSYEQYF. The CDR3 DNA reads TGTGCCAGCAGTCGGACTAGCGGGAGAGACTCCTACGAGCAGTACTTC.

This chain joins TRBV5-1 and TRBJ1-5; 7 positions agree with TRBD1. CDR3 length: 14 residues. CDR1 and CDR2 from the germline V gene are SGHRS and YFSETQ. With V trimmed by 4 bases and J by 3 bases, 4 bases remained unmatched. For the CDR3, the DNA is TGCGCCAGCAGCGAGGGACAGTACAATCAGCCCCAGCATTTT. Translation: CASSEGQYNQPQHF.

V usage is TRBV2 and J usage is TRBJ1-1; perhaps TRBD1 as D (6 bases). This CDR3 comprises 14 residues. V lost 6 bases and J lost 2, with 13 bases in between. From germline, CDR1 is SNHLY and CDR2 FYNNEI. Here the CDR3 reads CASRSRDTNTEAFF. CDR3 DNA: TGTGCCAGCAGGTCCCGGGACACAAACACTGAAGCTTTCTTT.

The V call is TRBV2, the J call TRBJ2-7, with TRBD2 matching 7 bases. The CDR3 runs to 13 residues. The germline CDR1 and CDR2 sequences are SNHLY and FYNNEI. V trimming: 6 bases; J trimming: 2 bases; junction bases outside the gene matches: 4. In DNA, the CDR3 is TGTGCCAGCAGCCGGGACTACCCCTACGAGCAGTACTTC. Protein sequence: CASSRDYPYEQYF. The full variable domain, completed using reference TRBV2 and TRBJ2-7, is EPEVTQTPSHQVTQMGQEVILRCVPISNHLYFYWYRQILGQKVEFLVSFYNNEISEKSEIFDDQFSVERPDGSNFTLKIRSTKLEDSAMYFCASSRDYPYEQYFGPGTRLTVT.

The CDR3 here is CASSFSGRGSYEQYF. The CDR3 DNA follows: TGTGCCAGCAGTTTTAGTGGGAGAGGGTCCTACGAGCAGTACTTC. The chain uses TRBV28 and TRBJ2-7; D possibly corresponds to TRBD2 (5 bases). V gave up 3 bases and J gave up 1 base, with 13 bases separating them. CDR3 length equals 15 residues. The V gene's germline CDR1 is MDHEN and CDR2 SYDVKM.

V and J are TRBV9 and TRBJ2-6; 12 bases agree with TRBD1. The CDR3 totals 18 residues. Germline CDR1 and CDR2: SGDLS and YYNGEE. The junction had 8 bases not matched to a gene; V was cut back by 3 bases and J by 4 bases. The CDR3 reads CASSAAGQGAWGANVLTF. The CDR3, as DNA: TGTGCCAGCAGCGCCGCGGGACAGGGGGCGTGGGGGGCCAACGTCCTGACTTTC.

V and J are TRBV28 and TRBJ1-3; D perhaps matches TRBD1 (5 bases). This CDR3 is 15 amino acids long. The V end was cut by 7 bases, the J end by 4 bases, with 17 bases between. In germline, CDR1 is MDHEN, CDR2 SYDVKM. The chain's CDR3 is CASNTPGVSGNTIYF. DNA of the CDR3: TGTGCCAGCAACACCCCGGGGGTTTCAGGAAACACCATATATTTT. The variable domain in full, with the rest retrieved from reference TRBV28 and TRBJ1-3, is DVKVTQSSRYLVKRTGEKVFLECVQDMDHENMFWYRQDPGLGLRLIYFSYDVKMKEKGDIPEGYSVSREKKERFSLILESASTNQTSMYLCASNTPGVSGNTIYFGEGSWLTVV.

This clone was detected a few times. The chain recombines TRBV4-2 with TRBJ1-2; the D gene is possibly TRBD1 (6 bases). The germline CDR1 and CDR2 sequences are LGHNA and YNFKEQ. The CDR3 sequence is 16 residues long. The V end was cut by 1 base, the J end by 5 bases, with 17 bases between. In DNA form, the CDR3 reads TGTGCCAGCAGCCAAGGAACGGCAGGGGCAGGGTATGGCTACACCTTC. Translating it yields CASSQGTAGAGYGYTF.

This chain uses TRBV9 with TRBJ1-3; D remains ambiguous. CDR1 is SGDLS and CDR2 is YYNGEE in the germline V gene. Trimming took off 0 bases at V and 0 bases at J, with 13 bases between the two ends. The CDR3 spans 17 residues. The CDR3 sequence: CASSVAGRVNSGNTIYF. The CDR3 DNA sequence: TGTGCCAGCAGCGTAGCTGGCCGGGTTAACTCTGGAAACACCATATATTTT. The whole variable domain, remainder taken from reference TRBV9 and TRBJ1-3, is DSGVTQTPKHLITATGQRVTLRCSPRSGDLSVYWYQQSLDQGLQFLIQYYNGEERAKGNILERFSAQQFPDLHSELNLSSLELGDSALYFCASSVAGRVNSGNTIYFGEGSWLTVV.

V usage is TRBV2 and J usage is TRBJ1-5; D gene uncertain. Deletions cut 6 bases from V and 1 base from J, with 13 bases between. This CDR3 is built from 15 residues. Per germline, CDR1 SNHLY and CDR2 FYNNEI. CDR3 bases: TGTGCCAGCAGGGAGGCCATGGGGAGCAATCAGCCCCAGCATTTT. It is translated as CASREAMGSNQPQHF.

The chain recombines TRBV15 with TRBJ1-1; TRBD1 agrees at 7 bases. V lost 5 bases to trimming and J lost 13 bases; unmatched junction nucleotides: 7. Germline lookup yields CDR1 LNHNV and CDR2 YYDKDF (reference sequence). The CDR3 extends over 11 amino acids. The CDR3 DNA follows: TGTGCCACCAGCGATGAGGGGGCCGGTTTCTTT. It is translated as CATSDEGAGFF.

The chain uses TRBV7-9 and TRBJ1-3; D is unclear. With 5 bases removed from V and 0 bases from J, the gap between germline ends came to 8 bases. The CDR3 sequence is 14 residues long. CDR1 and CDR2 (germline): SEHNR, FQNEAQ (reference sequence). CDR3 DNA sequence: TGTGCCAGCAGCGCAGGAACCTCTGGAAACACCATATATTTT. Amino acid sequence: CASSAGTSGNTIYF.

This rearrangement joins TRBV5-4 to TRBJ1-1; D perhaps matches TRBD1 (5 bases). The germline V gene has CDR1 SGHNT and CDR2 YYREEE (reference sequence). The CDR3 extends over 15 amino acids. V was pared by 1 base and J by 0 bases, with 10 bases between. The CDR3 sequence is CASSLLAGLNTEAFF. CDR3 nucleotide sequence: TGTGCCAGCAGCTTGTTAGCAGGGCTGAACACTGAAGCTTTCTTT.

The chain joins TRBV27 to TRBJ2-7, with 7 bases aligning to TRBD1. V shed 0 bases, J shed 3 bases, and the junction held 5 bases outside the gene matches. CDR1 is MNHEY, CDR2 SMNVEV, per germline (reference sequence). The CDR3 covers 15 residues. The CDR3 spells CASSLSNAGGYEQYF. CDR3 coding DNA: TGTGCCAGCAGTTTATCGAACGCAGGGGGCTACGAGCAGTACTTC.

This clone appeared a single time. The chain combines TRBV6-5 with TRBJ1-1, with 8 bases fitting TRBD1. The germline V gene has CDR1 MNHEY and CDR2 SVGAGI. The CDR3 consists of 14 residues. V lost 5 bases and J lost 1; bases outside the gene matches: 3. The CDR3 bases are TGTGCCAGCAGTGGGGGGACAGGGAACACTGAAGCTTTCTTT. Its protein is CASSGGTGNTEAFF.

The rearrangement uses TRBV29-1 and TRBJ2-5, with 8 bases aligning to TRBD1. Gene TRBJ2-7 matches the end of the DNA better, so the J call may be wrong. CDR1 is SQVTM, CDR2 ANQGSEA, per germline. This CDR3 spans 13 amino acids. In DNA, the CDR3 is TGCAGCGTAGAGACAGGGGCCGCCTACGAGCAGTACTTC. Translated, it gives CSVETGAAYEQYF.

V gene TRBV4-1 combines with J gene TRBJ1-4; D ambiguous. CDR1 and CDR2 (germline): MGHRA, YSYEKL. The ends were cut back, 4 bases at V and 12 bases at J, with 15 bases in the middle. The CDR3 is 13 amino acids. CDR3 DNA sequence: TGCGCCAGCAGCCGAGCCCCAACCTCGGAACTGTTTTTT. Amino acids: CASSRAPTSELFF.

The rearrangement joins TRBV7-8 to TRBJ2-3; D perhaps matches TRBD2 (5 bases). This CDR3 comprises 14 residues. V was shortened by 5 bases and J by 1 base, with 10 bases between the two germline ends. Germline loops: CDR1 SGHVS, CDR2 FQNEAQ. The CDR3 DNA reads TGTGCCAGCAGCCTCCCGGAGGGCACAGATACGCAGTATTTT. The encoded protein is CASSLPEGTDTQYF.

The CDR3 sequence is CASSLRGDGNQPQHF. The CDR3 coding sequence is TGTGCCAGCAGTTTACGAGGAGACGGTAATCAGCCCCAGCATTTT. The rearrangement uses TRBV28 and TRBJ1-5, with D unclear. V lost 2 bases and J 4 bases, leaving 12 bases between the germline ends. CDR3 length: 15 residues. The V gene's germline CDR1 is MDHEN and CDR2 SYDVKM.

The chain uses TRBV29-1 and TRBJ1-1, with D uncertain. Germline V gives CDR1 SQVTM, CDR2 ANQGSEA. Trimming took off 6 bases at V and 4 bases at J, with 6 bases between the two ends. This CDR3 has 10 residues. CDR3 bases: TGCAGCGTCGTTATCACTGAAGCTTTCTTT. It encodes CSVVITEAFF.

V and J are TRBV9 and TRBJ2-2; 8 bases match TRBD2. CDR3 size: 15 residues. Germline V gives CDR1 SGDLS, CDR2 YYNGEE. V shed 1 base, J shed 5 bases, and the junction held 4 bases outside the gene matches. The CDR3, as DNA: TGTGCCAGCAGCGTATCTAGCGGGCCGACCGGGGAGCTGTTTTTT. Translation: CASSVSSGPTGELFF.

The chain combines TRBV6-4 with TRBJ2-2; 9 bases are shared with TRBD1. The CDR3 runs 17 residues. Germline V lookup: CDR1 MRHNA, CDR2 SNTAGT. The V and J ends lost 0 bases and 0 bases, in that order; junction bases with no gene match: 2. CDR3 in DNA: TGTGCCAGCAGTGACTCCGGGACAGGGTCGAACACCGGGGAGCTGTTTTTT. Residues: CASSDSGTGSNTGELFF.